This T cell receptor (beta chain) is drawn from a study of shared clonotypes between healthy human individuals. Whole-study results and caveats: A handful of donors showed sharing of about 4.6% of naive CD4 clonotypes.

Healthy HIV-negative adults without recent acute infections or vaccinations served as donors. Regarding this clone: Antigen unknown.

Germline loops: CDR1 SEHNR, CDR2 FQNEAQ (reference sequence). The CDR3 extends over 15 amino acids. V lost 4 bases to trimming and J lost 1 base; unmatched junction nucleotides: 4. Only in-frame clones appear in the TCRdb table, and some are missing; sequencing was by immunoSEQ multiplex PCR. The sample yields 2 million to 2.5 million clones, roughly 95% seen once. The receptor was derived from a man between 18 and 29 years old in good health. The chain has TRBV7-9 and TRBJ2-7, with TRBD1 identical over 10 bases. Material for sequencing was naive CD4+ T cells sorted from blood. The sample's subset: CD45RA+ positively selected. As DNA, the CDR3 is TGTGCCAGCAGCTGGGGACAGGGGCGATCCTACGAGCAGTACTTC. The encoded protein is CASSWGQGRSYEQYF.